This TCR beta chain was documented in a study of blood T cells in healthy people across ages. J lost 5 bases, V lost 2 bases, and 6 bases had no gene match. The CDR3 runs 14 residues. Looked up from germline, CDR1 is SEHNR and CDR2 is FQNEAQ (reference sequence). Combining a sample-barcoded 5' primer with a J-beta primer mix, a second PCR ran for 7 to 11 cycles. TCRdb re-called the 5' RACE reads with MiXCR, one entry per CDR3 protein. The profile shows around 780,000 distinct CDR3 sequences, 45% to 70% of them singletons. The chain joins TRBV7-9 to TRBJ2-7; 7 bases map to TRBD1. The TCR sequence derives from a man between 40 and 49 years old in good health. The sequencing input was blood. The DNA for the CDR3 is TGTGCCAGCAGCTTATCACAGGGGTGGGACGAGCAGTACTTC. Its translation: CASSLSQGWDEQYF.